This T cell receptor (beta chain) was sequenced during a study of blood T cell repertoires in COVID-19. The germline V gene has CDR1 SGHTA and CDR2 FQGNSA. V lost 3 bases to trimming and J lost 5 bases; unmatched junction nucleotides: 7. The CDR3 covers 15 residues. Some clones are missing from TCRdb's copy, which holds only in-frame ones; the method was immunoSEQ multiplex PCR. The sample lists under 150,000 clones; under 90% were seen once. Sequenced: PBMCs or T cells enriched from blood (not recorded which). The chain employs TRBV7-2 and TRBJ2-5; 9 nucleotides line up with TRBD2. This sequence originates from a man aged 45-65 years in a cohort exposed to, infected with or recovered from COVID-19 (not recorded which). DNA for the CDR3: TGTGCCAGCAGCTTGGGCGGGGGGGCGTTGGAGACCCAGTACTTC. Protein: CASSLGGGALETQYF.